This is a list of T cell receptor beta chains from one sample in a study of technical replicates of blood from a few donors. The table came from immunoSEQ multiplex PCR; TCRdb's copy has only in-frame clones and leaves some out. Of under 95,000 clones in the sample, around 95% are singletons; the top ten hold around 0.26%. Specimen: T cells isolated from PBMCs. The receptor source for this set is a human donor in good health. CDR3s include the opening cysteine and the closing phenylalanine or tryptophan. A D gene is named only where the DNA matches it firmly. Clone sizes are given selectively: once, few, many, or a class where the clone is expanded.

D,V,size,J,DNA,CDR3
.,TRBV6-6,.,TRBJ1-5,TGTGCCAGCAGCGAACAGGGACGCTATAGCAATCAGCCCCAGCATTTT,CASSEQGRYSNQPQHF
.,TRBV10-3,.,TRBJ2-3,TGTGCCATCAGTGATGAGATGGGGCATATTAGCACAGATACGCAGTATTTT,CAISDEMGHISTDTQYF
.,TRBV28,once,TRBJ2-7,TGTGCCAGTATGACCGGGACACCCAGGTTGAGCAGTTACTTC,CASMTGTPRLSSYF
.,TRBV6-5,.,TRBJ2-7,TGTGCCAGCGCTCGCTACTCCTACGAGCAGTACTTC,CASARYSYEQYF
.,TRBV5-1,.,TRBJ1-3,TGCGCCAGCAGCTTGAACTCCGACTCTGGAAACACCATATATTTT,CASSLNSDSGNTIYF
.,TRBV19,.,TRBJ1-1,TGTGCCAGTAGTATTGGGAGCACTGAAGCTTTCTTT,CASSIGSTEAFF
.,TRBV27,.,TRBJ1-1,TGTGCCAGCAGTTTAACCCCCCCCAGGGCGAACACTGAAGCTTTCTTT,CASSLTPPRANTEAFF
.,TRBV30,.,TRBJ1-3,TGTGCCTGGAGTACACAGTTACACTCTGGAAACACCATATATTTT,CAWSTQLHSGNTIYF
.,TRBV2,.,TRBJ2-3,TGTGCCAGCGGGTCAGGGGAAACAGATACGCAGTATTTT,CASGSGETDTQYF
TRBD1,TRBV4-1,.,TRBJ2-6,TGCGCCAGCAGCCAACCACCCCTGGGACAGGGGAAATCTGGGGCCAACGTCCTGACTTTC,CASSQPPLGQGKSGANVLTF
TRBD1,TRBV7-9,.,TRBJ2-5,TGTGCCAGCAGCTCCCCCCCCGACAGGGTGAACCAAGAGACCCAGTACTTC,CASSSPPDRVNQETQYF
.,TRBV5-5,.,TRBJ2-1,TGTGCCAGCAGCTTGATTAGAGGTATGAATGAGCAGTTCTTC,CASSLIRGMNEQFF
.,TRBV12-5,.,TRBJ1-2,TGTGCTAGTGGCCCAATGTCGAACCCCCCGTTCTCAGCTAACTATGGCTACACCTTC,CASGPMSNPPFSANYGYTF
TRBD2,TRBV2,.,TRBJ2-5,TGTGCCAGCAGGGGGACTAGCGGGGGCCAAGAGACCCAGTACTTC,CASRGTSGGQETQYF
.,TRBV6-5,.,TRBJ1-3,TGTGCCAGCAGTTTTGGGCCACTTGGAAACACCATATATTTT,CASSFGPLGNTIYF
.,TRBV29-1,.,TRBJ1-1,TGCAGCGTTGAAGCGGGAATTAACACTGAAGCTTTCTTT,CSVEAGINTEAFF
TRBD2,TRBV6-1,.,TRBJ2-2,TGTGCCAGCAGTGGGATATCTAGCGGGAGTGTCACCGGGGAGCTGTTTTTT,CASSGISSGSVTGELFF
TRBD1,TRBV29-1,.,TRBJ1-1,TGCAGCGTTGAGGGGGGGACAGGGGTCCCTGAAGCTTTCTTT,CSVEGGTGVPEAFF
TRBD2,TRBV2,.,TRBJ2-7,TGTGCCAGCAGCTTAGGACTAGCGGGAGTAAGTGGCGAGCAGTACTTC,CASSLGLAGVSGEQYF
TRBD2,TRBV5-4,.,TRBJ2-2,TGTGCCAGCAGCTTCGGCGGGAGGGCCGGAACCGGGGAGCTGTTTTTT,CASSFGGRAGTGELFF
TRBD2,TRBV29-1,.,TRBJ2-2,TGCAGCGTTAGGGGACTAGCGGGGAGAACCGGGGAGCTGTTTTTT,CSVRGLAGRTGELFF
TRBD1,TRBV2,.,TRBJ2-7,TGTGCCAGAGGACAGGGGAAGGCCGAGCAGTACTTC,CARGQGKAEQYF
.,TRBV30,.,TRBJ2-7,TGTGCCTGGTCACTAGCCTACGAGCAGTACTTC,CAWSLAYEQYF